This T cell receptor beta chain was identified in a study of control samples from healthy donors and cancer patients. Clones were read by immunoSEQ multiplex PCR, and TCRdb kept only the in-frame ones, dropping some. The table lists more than 150,000 clones, 90% to 95% of them singletons, with roughly 1.6% in the top ten. In germline, CDR1 is GTSNPN, CDR2 SVGIG (reference sequence). Trimming removed 4 bases at V and 4 bases at J, with 10 bases between. CDR3 length: 12 amino acids. The specimen was blood. The clonotype originates from a man aged 18 to 29 in good health. The chain couples TRBV30 to TRBJ2-5; D perhaps matches TRBD2 (6 bases). The CDR3 bases are TGTGCCTGGACTAGCGATATAGAGACCCAGTACTTC. Protein: CAWTSDIETQYF.